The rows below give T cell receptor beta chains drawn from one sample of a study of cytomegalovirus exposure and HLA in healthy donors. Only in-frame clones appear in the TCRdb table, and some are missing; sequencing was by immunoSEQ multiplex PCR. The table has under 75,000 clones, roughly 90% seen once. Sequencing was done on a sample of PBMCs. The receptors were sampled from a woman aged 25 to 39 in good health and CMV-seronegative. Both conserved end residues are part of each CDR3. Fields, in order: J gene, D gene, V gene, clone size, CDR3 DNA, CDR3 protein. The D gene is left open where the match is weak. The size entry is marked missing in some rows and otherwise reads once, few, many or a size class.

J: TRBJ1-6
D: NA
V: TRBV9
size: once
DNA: TGTGCCAGCAGCGTAGCGAGGAGCTCCTATAATTCACCCCTCCACTTT
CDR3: CASSVARSSYNSPLHF

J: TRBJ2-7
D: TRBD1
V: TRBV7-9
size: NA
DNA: TGTGCCAGCAGCTTAGACCGGGACAGTTTTTACGAGCAGTACTTC
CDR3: CASSLDRDSFYEQYF

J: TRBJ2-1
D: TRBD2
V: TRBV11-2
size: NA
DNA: TGTGCCAGCAGCTTAGATCGTTGGGAGCTAGCGGGAGGGGTCAGTGAGCAGTTCTTC
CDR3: CASSLDRWELAGGVSEQFF

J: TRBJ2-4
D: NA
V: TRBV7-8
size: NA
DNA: TGTGCCAGCAGCCCGCGCCTTCTTAAAAACATTCAGTACTTC
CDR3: CASSPRLLKNIQYF

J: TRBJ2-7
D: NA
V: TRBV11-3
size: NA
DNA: TGTGCCAGCAGCCCCGCCGAGGACAGCGTCTCCTACGAGCAGTACTTC
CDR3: CASSPAEDSVSYEQYF

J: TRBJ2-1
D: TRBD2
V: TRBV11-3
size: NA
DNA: TGTGCCAGCAGCCATTGGACTAGCGGAGATTACAATGAGCAGTTCTTC
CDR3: CASSHWTSGDYNEQFF

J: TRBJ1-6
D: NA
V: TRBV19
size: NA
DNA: TGTGCCAGTGGAGAGAACTCCTATAATTCACCCCTCCACTTT
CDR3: CASGENSYNSPLHF

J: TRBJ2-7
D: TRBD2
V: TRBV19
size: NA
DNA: TGTGCCAGTCAGACTAGCGGGGGATACGAGCAGTACTTC
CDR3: CASQTSGGYEQYF

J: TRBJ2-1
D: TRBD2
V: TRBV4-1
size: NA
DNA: TGCGCCAGCAGCCAAGAGTCAGAACTAGCGGTCAATGAGCAGTTCTTC
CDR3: CASSQESELAVNEQFF

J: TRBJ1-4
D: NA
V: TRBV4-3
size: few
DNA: TGCGCCAGCAGCCAGGGGAGGGTGGATGAAAAACTGTTTTTT
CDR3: CASSQGRVDEKLFF

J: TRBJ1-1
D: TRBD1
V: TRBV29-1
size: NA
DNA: TGCAGCGTCCAGACAGGGAGGCACACTGAAGCTTTCTTT
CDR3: CSVQTGRHTEAFF

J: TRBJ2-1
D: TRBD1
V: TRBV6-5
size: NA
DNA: TGTGCCAGCAGTTACTCGATCCAGGGGGACAATGAGCAGTTCTTC
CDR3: CASSYSIQGDNEQFF

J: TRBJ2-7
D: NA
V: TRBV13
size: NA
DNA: TGTGCCAGCAGCCTTTCTTTGGGGGGGCTGTACGAGCAGTACTTC
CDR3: CASSLSLGGLYEQYF

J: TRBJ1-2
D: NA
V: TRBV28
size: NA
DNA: TGTGCCAGCTCTTCCGGGGGGCAAGAGGATGGCTATGGCTACACCTTC
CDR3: CASSSGGQEDGYGYTF

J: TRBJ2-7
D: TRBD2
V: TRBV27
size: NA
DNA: TGTGCCAGCAGTATCGGGACTAGCGGGAGGGGGTCCTACGAGCAGTACTTC
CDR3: CASSIGTSGRGSYEQYF

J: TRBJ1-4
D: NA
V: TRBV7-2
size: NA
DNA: TGTGCCAGCAGCTTAGGAGCAACTAATGAAAAACTGTTTTTT
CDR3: CASSLGATNEKLFF

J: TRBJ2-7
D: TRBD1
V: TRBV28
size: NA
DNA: TGTGCCAGCAGGTACCCGGGACAGGGATACGAGCAGTACTTC
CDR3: CASRYPGQGYEQYF

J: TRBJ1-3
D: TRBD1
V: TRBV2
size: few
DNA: TGTGCCAGCAGTGATCTCAAGACAGGGGCAGGAAACACCATATATTTT
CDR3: CASSDLKTGAGNTIYF

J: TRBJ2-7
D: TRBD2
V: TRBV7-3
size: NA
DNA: TGTGCCAGCAGCCCCGAGAGCGGGAGGTCCTACGAGCAGTACTTC
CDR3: CASSPESGRSYEQYF